This is a list of T cell receptor beta chains from one sample in a study of cytomegalovirus exposure and HLA in healthy donors. Clones were read by immunoSEQ multiplex PCR, and TCRdb kept only the in-frame ones, dropping some. The sample holds 65,000 to 100,000 clones; around 79% are singletons and the top ten take about 14%. The sample taken for sequencing was PBMCs. Receptors originate from a woman aged 35 to 49 in good health and CMV-seropositive. Each CDR3 is given with its conserved first and last residue. Each record gives: clone size, D gene, J gene, V gene, CDR3 DNA, CDR3 protein. D genes are given only for firm matches. Clone size is shown for a subset of rows, as once, few, many or a class of expanded clone.

few TRBD1 TRBJ2-7 TRBV6-1 TGTGCCAGCAGTTACAGGGGAGAGCAGTACTTC CASSYRGEQYF
few TRBD1 TRBJ1-6 TRBV18 TGTGCCAGCTCACCACCGTCTACCGGGACAGTCAATTCACCCCTCCACTTT CASSPPSTGTVNSPLHF
. TRBD2 TRBJ2-3 TRBV9 TGTGCCAGCAGCGTATCGGGAGGCCTCACAGATACGCAGTATTTT CASSVSGGLTDTQYF
. TRBD1 TRBJ1-1 TRBV28 TGTGCCAGCAGTTTTGTTACAAGTGGGACAGGGAACACTGAAGCTTTCTTT CASSFVTSGTGNTEAFF
. TRBD1 TRBJ1-1 TRBV9 TGTGCCAGCAGCCCTGGGACAGGGGGCTCGATCGGAACTGAAGCTTTCTTT CASSPGTGGSIGTEAFF
. . TRBJ1-5 TRBV4-1 TGCGCCAGCAGCCAAGGGGCGTCAGGTTATAGCAATCAGCCCCAGCATTTT CASSQGASGYSNQPQHF
. . TRBJ1-2 TRBV9 TGTGCCAGCAGCGTAGCTACATGGGGCGGTCCCTATGGCTACACCTTC CASSVATWGGPYGYTF
. . TRBJ1-2 TRBV4-2 TGTGCCAGCAGCCACGCGCAGGGAATCTCCACTAACTATGGCTACACCTTC CASSHAQGISTNYGYTF
. TRBD1 TRBJ1-3 TRBV5-1 TGCGCCAGCAGTGACGGGACAGGGAATGGAAACACCATATATTTT CASSDGTGNGNTIYF
once TRBD1 TRBJ2-7 TRBV7-9 TGTGCCAGCAGCAGTGACAGGGAAACCTACGAGCAGTACTTC CASSSDRETYEQYF
once . TRBJ1-1 TRBV7-2 TGTGCCAGCAGCTTAAATCGGAACACTGAAGCTTTCTTT CASSLNRNTEAFF
few . TRBJ2-7 TRBV27 TGTGCCAGCAGTGTCCAGGGGGGCCCCTACGAGCAGTACTTC CASSVQGGPYEQYF
. TRBD2 TRBJ2-6 TRBV7-9 TGTGCCAGCAGCTTAACTAGCGGAAACTCTGGGGCCAACGTCCTGACTTTC CASSLTSGNSGANVLTF